The TCR beta chain described here comes from a study of cytomegalovirus exposure and HLA in healthy donors. General study findings and limits: HLA-A and HLA-B allele assignments for most subjects were reportedly predicted accurately using TCR beta sequences. Within an earlier analysis, most TCR beta V segments proved productive either about 90% or about 30% of the time. The study designated some 180 TCR beta chains cytomegalovirus-associated. In a later analysis, HLA-associated TCR beta chains were more clonally expanded than equally common others.

Concerning this clone: Its antigen is not known.

Vbeta (60) and Jbeta (13) primers were used in the PCR. Profiling relied on immunoSEQ multiplex PCR, and the TCRdb table lists in-frame clones only, not all of them. This sample has under 200,000 clones, with 60% to 80% found just once. This sequence originates from a male donor in good health and CMV-seronegative. Sequencing input: PBMCs.

CDR3 bases: TGTGCTAGTGGTTTCGGCACAGGTAATTCACCCCTCCACTTT. Protein sequence: CASGFGTGNSPLHF. The chain recombines TRBV12-5 with TRBJ1-6; D possibly corresponds to TRBD1 (5 bases). The germline V gene encodes CDR1 LGHNT and CDR2 FRNRAP. The CDR3 loop spans 14 amino acids. V lost 3 bases to trimming and J lost 6 bases, with 9 bases between them.